A few counts support the clone carrying this T cell receptor beta chain. This sample was taken from a study of blood T cell repertoires in COVID-19. The wider study: There were acute and convalescent COVID-19 samples, and they came from the United States, Italy and Spain. PBMCs, B-cell-depleted T cells, or T cells provided the cDNA or gDNA that made up the material.

In the study's own analysis: Estimates of nucleated cell counts were drawn from the amplification of reference gene primers. Sequencing used immunoSEQ multiplex PCR; TCRdb keeps in-frame clones, though not all of them. V and J calls and clone size follow that table, whereas D and trimming were derived from the DNA. The profile shows 250,000 to 300,000 clones, about 80% of them singletons. Trimming took off 6 bases at V and 0 bases at J, with 15 bases between the two ends. CDR3 length: 15 amino acids. The germline gives CDR1 KGHSH, CDR2 LQKENI. The specimen sequenced was peripheral blood. The sequence was collected from a woman aged 80 or older with acute or convalescent COVID-19. The V and J genes are TRBV18 and TRBJ2-7; tentatively, D is TRBD1 (5 bases). The CDR3 sequence: CASSPQGSSSYEQYF. The DNA for the CDR3 is TGTGCCAGCTCGCCTCAGGGATCTAGCTCCTACGAGCAGTACTTC.